This TCR beta chain originates from a study of OX40 agonist ivuxolimab in advanced cancers. This table comes from immunoSEQ multiplex PCR, and its TCRdb copy is limited to in-frame clones, with some not included. In the table there are some 91,000 clones, around 87% of which are singletons. The TCR sequence derives from an adult with an advanced solid tumor such as melanoma, head and neck, liver or kidney cancer. The source was CD4+ or CD8+ T cells sorted from blood, collected in a trial of the OX40 agonist ivuxolimab.

The CDR3 here is CATNDRPSSYEQYF. DNA of the CDR3: TGTGCCACCAACGACAGGCCCTCCTCCTACGAGCAGTACTTC. The chain links TRBV19 to TRBJ2-7; TRBD1 might be the D (6 bases). CDR3 length: 14 residues. Germline lookup yields CDR1 LNHDA and CDR2 SQIVND (reference sequence). Trimming pared 10 bases from V and 0 bases from J, leaving 16 bases between.